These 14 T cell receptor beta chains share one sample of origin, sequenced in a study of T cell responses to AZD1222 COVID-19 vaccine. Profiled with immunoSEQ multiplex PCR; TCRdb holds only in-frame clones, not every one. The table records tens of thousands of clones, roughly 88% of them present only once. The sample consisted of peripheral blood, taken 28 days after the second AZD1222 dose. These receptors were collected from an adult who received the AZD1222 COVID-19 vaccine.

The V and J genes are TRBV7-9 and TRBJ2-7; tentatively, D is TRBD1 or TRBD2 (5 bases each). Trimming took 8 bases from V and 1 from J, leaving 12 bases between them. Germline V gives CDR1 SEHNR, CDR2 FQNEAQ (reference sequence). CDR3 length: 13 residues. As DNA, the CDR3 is TGTGCCAGCTCCGGGACGCAATCCTACGAGCAGTACTTC. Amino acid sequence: CASSGTQSYEQYF.

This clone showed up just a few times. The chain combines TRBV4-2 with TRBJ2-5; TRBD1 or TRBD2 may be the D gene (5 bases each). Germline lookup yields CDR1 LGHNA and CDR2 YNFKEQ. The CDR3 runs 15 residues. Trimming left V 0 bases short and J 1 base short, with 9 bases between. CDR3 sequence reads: CASSQDGTSQETQYF. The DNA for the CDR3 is TGTGCCAGCAGCCAAGACGGGACGAGCCAAGAGACCCAGTACTTC.

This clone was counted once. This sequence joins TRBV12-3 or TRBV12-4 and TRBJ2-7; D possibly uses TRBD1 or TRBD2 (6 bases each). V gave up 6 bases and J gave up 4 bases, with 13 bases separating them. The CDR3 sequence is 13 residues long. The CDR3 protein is CASRRDTLYEQYF. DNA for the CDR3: TGTGCCAGCAGGCGGGACACCTTGTACGAGCAGTACTTC.

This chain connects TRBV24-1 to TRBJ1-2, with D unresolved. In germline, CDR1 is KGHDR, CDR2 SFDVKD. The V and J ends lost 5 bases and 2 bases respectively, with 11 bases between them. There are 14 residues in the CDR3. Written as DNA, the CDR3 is TGTGCCACCAGTGGAGCGACACACAACTATGGCTACACCTTC. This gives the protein CATSGATHNYGYTF.

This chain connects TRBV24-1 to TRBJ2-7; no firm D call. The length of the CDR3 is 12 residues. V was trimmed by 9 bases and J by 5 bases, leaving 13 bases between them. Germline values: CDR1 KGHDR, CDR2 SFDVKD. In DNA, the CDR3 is TGTGCCACCTCCCTAAGGGTCGACGAGCAGTACTTC. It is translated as CATSLRVDEQYF.

CDR3 loop: CAWSEGSDQPQHF. In nucleotides, the CDR3 is TGTGCCTGGAGTGAGGGGTCGGATCAGCCCCAGCATTTT. The rearrangement links TRBV30 to TRBJ1-5, with D possibly TRBD1 on 5 matching bases. The ends were cut back, 1 base at V and 5 bases at J, with 9 bases in the middle. The CDR3 is 13 residues long. Germline CDR1 and CDR2: GTSNPN and SVGIG (reference sequence).

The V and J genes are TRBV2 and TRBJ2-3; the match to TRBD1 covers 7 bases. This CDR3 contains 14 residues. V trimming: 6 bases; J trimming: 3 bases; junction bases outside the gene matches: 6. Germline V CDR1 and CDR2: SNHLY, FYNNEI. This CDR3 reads CASSRRDSTDTQYF. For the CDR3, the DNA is TGTGCCAGCAGCCGCAGGGACAGTACAGATACGCAGTATTTT.

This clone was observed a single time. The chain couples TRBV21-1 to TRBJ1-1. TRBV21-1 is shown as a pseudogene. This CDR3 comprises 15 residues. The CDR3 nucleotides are TGTGCCAGCAGCAAGGGGGATGGGAAAGAGACTGAAGCTTTCTTT. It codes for CASSKGDGKETEAFF.

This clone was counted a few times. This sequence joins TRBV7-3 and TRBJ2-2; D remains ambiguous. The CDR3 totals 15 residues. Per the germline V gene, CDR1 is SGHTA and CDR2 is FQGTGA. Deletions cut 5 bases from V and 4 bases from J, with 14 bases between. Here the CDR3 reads CASSPFIVGTGELFF. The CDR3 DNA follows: TGTGCCAGCAGCCCCTTTATAGTTGGCACCGGGGAGCTGTTTTTT.

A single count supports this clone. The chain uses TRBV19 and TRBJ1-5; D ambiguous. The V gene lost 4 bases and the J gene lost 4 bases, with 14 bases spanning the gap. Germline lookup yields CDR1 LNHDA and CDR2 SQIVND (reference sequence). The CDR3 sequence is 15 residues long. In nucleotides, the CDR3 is TGTGCCAGTAGTAGAGGTGAGAACGCTAATCAGCCCCAGCATTTT. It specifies CASSRGENANQPQHF.

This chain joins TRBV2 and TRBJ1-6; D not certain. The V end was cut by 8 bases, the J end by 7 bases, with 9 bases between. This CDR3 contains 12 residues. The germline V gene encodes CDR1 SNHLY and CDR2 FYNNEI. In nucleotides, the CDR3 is TGTGCCAGCCGGGCCACAAATTCACCCCTCCACTTT. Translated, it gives CASRATNSPLHF.

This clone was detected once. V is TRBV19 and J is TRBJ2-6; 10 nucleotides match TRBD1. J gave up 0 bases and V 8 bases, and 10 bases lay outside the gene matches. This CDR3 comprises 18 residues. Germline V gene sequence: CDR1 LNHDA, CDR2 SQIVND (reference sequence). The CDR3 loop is CASYDRGLYGSGANVLTF. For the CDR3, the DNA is TGTGCCAGTTATGACAGGGGGCTTTACGGCTCTGGGGCCAACGTCCTGACTTTC.

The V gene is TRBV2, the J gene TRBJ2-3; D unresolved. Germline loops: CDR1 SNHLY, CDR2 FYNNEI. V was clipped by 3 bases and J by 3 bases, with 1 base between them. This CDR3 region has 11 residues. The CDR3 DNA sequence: TGTGCCAGCAGTGATACAGATACGCAGTATTTT. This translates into CASSDTDTQYF.

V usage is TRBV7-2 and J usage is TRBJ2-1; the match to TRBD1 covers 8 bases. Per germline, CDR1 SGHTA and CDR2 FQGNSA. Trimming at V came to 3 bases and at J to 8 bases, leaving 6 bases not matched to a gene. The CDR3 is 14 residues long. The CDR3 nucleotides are TGTGCCAGCAGCTTGCCCGGACAGGGTTATGAGCAGTTCTTC. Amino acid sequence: CASSLPGQGYEQFF.